The 3 T cell receptor beta chains given below trace back to one sample, sequenced in a study of OX40 agonist ivuxolimab in advanced cancers. Assay: immunoSEQ multiplex PCR; the TCRdb copy retains only in-frame clones and omits some. This table has around 46,000 clones, approximately 88% appearing once. The input for sequencing was CD4+ or CD8+ T cells sorted from blood, taken in a trial of the OX40 agonist ivuxolimab. These receptors were taken from an adult with an advanced solid tumor such as melanoma, head and neck, liver or kidney cancer.

The genes are TRBV5-1 and TRBJ2-3, with 9 bases aligning to TRBD1. V lost 1 base to trimming and J lost 5 bases; unmatched junction nucleotides: 8. In germline, CDR1 is SGHRS, CDR2 YFSETQ. This CDR3 is 16 amino acids long. This CDR3 reads CASSLTIAGQGDTQYF. The CDR3 DNA reads TGCGCCAGCAGCTTGACTATCGCGGGACAGGGAGATACGCAGTATTTT.

This rearrangement joins TRBV6-5 to TRBJ2-1; 8 nucleotides match TRBD2. The V gene's germline CDR1 is MNHEY and CDR2 SVGAGI. Trimming at V came to 6 bases and at J to 7 bases, leaving 5 bases not matched to a gene. The length of the CDR3 is 13 residues. CDR3 nucleotides: TGTGCCAGCAGGCCGGGACTAGGGAATGAGCAGTTCTTC. Amino acid sequence: CASRPGLGNEQFF.

The rearrangement uses TRBV28 and TRBJ1-1; D may be TRBD1 (5 bases). Trimming removed 1 base from V and 6 bases from J, with 12 bases in between. CDR1 and CDR2 (germline): MDHEN, SYDVKM. CDR3 size: 14 residues. In nucleotides, the CDR3 is TGTGCCAGCAGTTTATCCAGGACGGGGCCTGAAGCTTTCTTT. Protein product: CASSLSRTGPEAFF.